Listed below are T cell receptor beta chains from one sample, sequenced in a study of blood T cell repertoires in COVID-19. Method: immunoSEQ multiplex PCR; TCRdb's copy keeps in-frame clones and lacks some. The repertoire holds some 70,000 clones, with around 83% as singletons. Sequencing was carried out using peripheral blood. The origin of the receptors is a man older than 75 with acute or convalescent COVID-19. The CDR3 runs from the conserved cysteine through the conserved F or W. Each record gives: clone size, V gene, D gene, J gene, CDR3 DNA, CDR3 protein. A D gene is named only where the DNA matches it firmly. Size tells how often a clone was seen (once, few, many) or the class of an expanded clone, and some rows leave it out.

clone size: NA
V gene: TRBV7-2
D gene: TRBD2
J gene: TRBJ2-1
CDR3 DNA: TGTGCCAGCAGCTTAGCCGGCGGGAGGGCCGATGAGCAGTTCTTC
CDR3 protein: CASSLAGGRADEQFF

clone size: NA
V gene: TRBV15
D gene: TRBD2
J gene: TRBJ2-7
CDR3 DNA: TGTGCCACCAGCAGTTTTGAGGGAGGGTCCGAGCAGTACTTC
CDR3 protein: CATSSFEGGSEQYF

clone size: NA
V gene: TRBV7-2
D gene: NA
J gene: TRBJ1-1
CDR3 DNA: TGTGCCAGCAGCCGAGAGAACACTGAAGCTTTCTTT
CDR3 protein: CASSRENTEAFF

clone size: NA
V gene: TRBV3-1/TRBV3-2
D gene: NA
J gene: TRBJ2-3
CDR3 DNA: TGTGCCAGCAGCCAAGAAGGAGGGTCAGATACGCAGTATTTT
CDR3 protein: CASSQEGGSDTQYF

clone size: NA
V gene: TRBV2
D gene: NA
J gene: TRBJ2-4
CDR3 DNA: TGTGCCAGCAGCCCCTCTGGAGGGATAATTCAGTACTTC
CDR3 protein: CASSPSGGIIQYF

clone size: NA
V gene: TRBV11-2
D gene: NA
J gene: TRBJ2-7
CDR3 DNA: TGTGCCAGCAGCCCGTCGGGTAGCTTCTACGAGCAGTACTTC
CDR3 protein: CASSPSGSFYEQYF

clone size: NA
V gene: TRBV28
D gene: NA
J gene: TRBJ2-2
CDR3 DNA: TGTGCCAGCGTATCGGGGGATAACACCGGGGAGCTGTTTTTT
CDR3 protein: CASVSGDNTGELFF

clone size: NA
V gene: TRBV6-5
D gene: NA
J gene: TRBJ1-1
CDR3 DNA: TGTGCCAGCAGTTCTTCCCCTGGCAGGGCTCGGACTGAAGCTTTCTTT
CDR3 protein: CASSSSPGRARTEAFF

clone size: NA
V gene: TRBV6-5
D gene: TRBD1
J gene: TRBJ2-4
CDR3 DNA: TGTGCCAGCAGGCGCGACAGGGATGTTGGAAACATTCAGTACTTC
CDR3 protein: CASRRDRDVGNIQYF

clone size: NA
V gene: TRBV28
D gene: NA
J gene: TRBJ2-7
CDR3 DNA: TGTGCCAGCAGTTTGGCGGGAAAAGAGCAGTACTTC
CDR3 protein: CASSLAGKEQYF

clone size: NA
V gene: TRBV20-1
D gene: NA
J gene: TRBJ2-4
CDR3 DNA: TGCAGTGCTAGAGACCAGTTCGGGCAGTACTTC
CDR3 protein: CSARDQFGQYF

clone size: once
V gene: TRBV7-3
D gene: NA
J gene: TRBJ2-3
CDR3 DNA: TGTGCCAGCAGGTTACTTCTATCCGGGAAAAAGATAGATACGCAGTATTTT
CDR3 protein: CASRLLLSGKKIDTQYF

clone size: NA
V gene: TRBV9
D gene: TRBD1
J gene: TRBJ1-3
CDR3 DNA: TGTGCCAGCAGCGCCGCCGGGACAGGGTCTGGAAACACCATATATTTT
CDR3 protein: CASSAAGTGSGNTIYF

clone size: NA
V gene: TRBV18
D gene: TRBD2
J gene: TRBJ2-7
CDR3 DNA: TGTGCCAGCTCGAGGACTAGCGGGAGTTACGAGCAGTACTTC
CDR3 protein: CASSRTSGSYEQYF

clone size: once
V gene: TRBV7-2
D gene: NA
J gene: TRBJ2-2
CDR3 DNA: TGTGCCAGCAGCCCAAGAGGGCGGAGTCCGAACACCGGGGAGCTGTTTTTT
CDR3 protein: CASSPRGRSPNTGELFF

clone size: NA
V gene: TRBV19
D gene: NA
J gene: TRBJ1-6
CDR3 DNA: TGTGCCAGTAGTGACCCTCCGGGACAATATAATTCACCCCTCCACTTT
CDR3 protein: CASSDPPGQYNSPLHF

clone size: NA
V gene: TRBV7-6
D gene: TRBD1
J gene: TRBJ2-7
CDR3 DNA: TGTGCCAGCAGCTTAAGAGGGAGTACAGGGGGGCACTACGAGCAGTACTTC
CDR3 protein: CASSLRGSTGGHYEQYF

clone size: NA
V gene: TRBV14
D gene: NA
J gene: TRBJ1-2
CDR3 DNA: TGTGCCAGCAGCCTGGAGGGGAACTATGGCTACACCTTC
CDR3 protein: CASSLEGNYGYTF

clone size: NA
V gene: TRBV6-5
D gene: NA
J gene: TRBJ2-3
CDR3 DNA: TGTGCCAGCAGTTACTCGAGAGCGCCCACGGATACGCAGTATTTT
CDR3 protein: CASSYSRAPTDTQYF

clone size: NA
V gene: TRBV7-2
D gene: TRBD1
J gene: TRBJ2-3
CDR3 DNA: TGTGCCAGCAGCTTAGTATGGGGACAGGGGACATCAGATACGCAGTATTTT
CDR3 protein: CASSLVWGQGTSDTQYF

clone size: NA
V gene: TRBV18
D gene: NA
J gene: TRBJ1-1
CDR3 DNA: TGTGCCAGCTCACCAGGCAGGATTCCCACTGAAGCTTTCTTT
CDR3 protein: CASSPGRIPTEAFF

clone size: NA
V gene: TRBV7-9
D gene: NA
J gene: TRBJ1-1
CDR3 DNA: TGTGCCAGCAGCCCTCAGGGGACCACTGAAGCTTTCTTT
CDR3 protein: CASSPQGTTEAFF

clone size: NA
V gene: TRBV27
D gene: TRBD1
J gene: TRBJ2-7
CDR3 DNA: TGTGCCAGCAGTCTCGGGACAGGGGGCCATTACGAGCAGTACTTC
CDR3 protein: CASSLGTGGHYEQYF

clone size: NA
V gene: TRBV7-2
D gene: TRBD2
J gene: TRBJ2-5
CDR3 DNA: TGTGCCAGCAGTCCCGGGACTAACCAAGAGACCCAGTACTTC
CDR3 protein: CASSPGTNQETQYF

clone size: few
V gene: TRBV7-3
D gene: NA
J gene: TRBJ1-1
CDR3 DNA: TGTGCCAGCAGCTTTTTCATGAACACTGAAGCTTTCTTT
CDR3 protein: CASSFFMNTEAFF

clone size: once
V gene: TRBV7-6
D gene: TRBD1
J gene: TRBJ2-7
CDR3 DNA: TGTGCCAGCAGCCGGGAGGGACAGGGGGCTTTTGGGGGCGAGCAGTACTTC
CDR3 protein: CASSREGQGAFGGEQYF

clone size: NA
V gene: TRBV18
D gene: NA
J gene: TRBJ2-5
CDR3 DNA: TGTGCCAGCTCAGCAATGCAGGGTCCATATGAGACCCAGTACTTC
CDR3 protein: CASSAMQGPYETQYF

clone size: few
V gene: TRBV6-6
D gene: TRBD1
J gene: TRBJ2-1
CDR3 DNA: TGTGCCAGCAGTTGGTGGGGACAGGGGGAAGAGCAGTTCTTC
CDR3 protein: CASSWWGQGEEQFF

clone size: once
V gene: TRBV6-4
D gene: TRBD1
J gene: TRBJ1-5
CDR3 DNA: TGTGCCAGCAGTTTCCTCAGGGGGTCCGGCAATCAGCCCCAGCATTTT
CDR3 protein: CASSFLRGSGNQPQHF

clone size: NA
V gene: TRBV19
D gene: TRBD2
J gene: TRBJ2-7
CDR3 DNA: TGTGCCAGTAATCTCGCGGGGGTCTCCTACGAGCAGTACTTC
CDR3 protein: CASNLAGVSYEQYF

clone size: NA
V gene: TRBV7-9
D gene: NA
J gene: TRBJ2-3
CDR3 DNA: TGTGCCAGCAGCAATACAATCGCACCAGATACGCAGTATTTT
CDR3 protein: CASSNTIAPDTQYF

clone size: NA
V gene: TRBV7-8
D gene: TRBD2
J gene: TRBJ2-2
CDR3 DNA: TGTGCCAGCAGCTTAGCGTGGCTAGCGGTTACAAAGATCACCGGGGAGCTGTTTTTT
CDR3 protein: CASSLAWLAVTKITGELFF

clone size: few
V gene: TRBV19
D gene: TRBD1
J gene: TRBJ1-2
CDR3 DNA: TGTGCCAGTATCGGGACAGGGCTTGGCTACACCTTC
CDR3 protein: CASIGTGLGYTF

clone size: NA
V gene: TRBV6-2/TRBV6-3
D gene: NA
J gene: TRBJ1-5
CDR3 DNA: TGTGCCAGCAGTTACAAAATTGACAGGCCGCCCCAGCATTTT
CDR3 protein: CASSYKIDRPPQHF

clone size: NA
V gene: TRBV6-1
D gene: NA
J gene: TRBJ2-1
CDR3 DNA: TGTGCCAGCTGTGATTGGACCGGGCTCAGGGGTTACAATGAGCAGTTCTTC
CDR3 protein: CASCDWTGLRGYNEQFF

clone size: NA
V gene: TRBV24-1
D gene: TRBD1
J gene: TRBJ2-7
CDR3 DNA: TGTGCCACCAGTGATTCACGACCACAGGGGAGAGGTCGTGACGAGCAGTACTTC
CDR3 protein: CATSDSRPQGRGRDEQYF

clone size: NA
V gene: TRBV6-5
D gene: NA
J gene: TRBJ1-2
CDR3 DNA: TGTGCCAGCCGTATAACTAACTATGGCTACACCTTC
CDR3 protein: CASRITNYGYTF

clone size: NA
V gene: TRBV28
D gene: TRBD1
J gene: TRBJ1-2
CDR3 DNA: TGTGCCAGCAGTCCTGGGACAGGCGGTAACTATGGCTACACCTTC
CDR3 protein: CASSPGTGGNYGYTF

clone size: NA
V gene: TRBV7-9
D gene: TRBD1
J gene: TRBJ1-4
CDR3 DNA: TGTGCCAGCAGCTTGGGACAGCTTAATGAAAAACTGTTTTTT
CDR3 protein: CASSLGQLNEKLFF

clone size: NA
V gene: TRBV18
D gene: TRBD1
J gene: TRBJ2-7
CDR3 DNA: TGTGCCAGCTCACCACCGGTGACAGGGAGAACCTACGAGCAGTACTTC
CDR3 protein: CASSPPVTGRTYEQYF

clone size: NA
V gene: TRBV2
D gene: TRBD2
J gene: TRBJ2-3
CDR3 DNA: TGTGCCAGCAGATCTCCTAGCGGGGGCACAGATACGCAGTATTTT
CDR3 protein: CASRSPSGGTDTQYF

clone size: NA
V gene: TRBV29-1
D gene: TRBD1
J gene: TRBJ1-5
CDR3 DNA: TGCAGCGTGCCAATCAGGGTGGACAGGAACAATCAGCCCCAGCATTTT
CDR3 protein: CSVPIRVDRNNQPQHF

clone size: NA
V gene: TRBV19
D gene: NA
J gene: TRBJ1-5
CDR3 DNA: TGTGCCAGTAGTATAATAGACAGCACCTATCAGCCCCAGCATTTT
CDR3 protein: CASSIIDSTYQPQHF

clone size: NA
V gene: TRBV19
D gene: TRBD1
J gene: TRBJ1-1
CDR3 DNA: TGTGCCAGTAGTGCTAGGACAGGGGGGAACACTGAAGCTTTCTTT
CDR3 protein: CASSARTGGNTEAFF

clone size: NA
V gene: TRBV29-1
D gene: NA
J gene: TRBJ2-1
CDR3 DNA: TGCAGCGTTGAACACGCATCTGGCGGGAATGAGCAGTTCTTC
CDR3 protein: CSVEHASGGNEQFF

clone size: NA
V gene: TRBV6-2/TRBV6-3
D gene: NA
J gene: TRBJ1-5
CDR3 DNA: TGTGCCAGCAGTTACGGGGCAGAGAATCAGCCCCAGCATTTT
CDR3 protein: CASSYGAENQPQHF

clone size: NA
V gene: TRBV2
D gene: TRBD2
J gene: TRBJ2-5
CDR3 DNA: TGTGCCAGCACCAGACTAGCGGGGGGCCAAGAGACCCAGTACTTC
CDR3 protein: CASTRLAGGQETQYF

clone size: NA
V gene: TRBV19
D gene: NA
J gene: TRBJ1-1
CDR3 DNA: TGTGCCTGTAGTATCGCGGGGGGGGGACTCGGGAACACTGAAGCTTTCTTT
CDR3 protein: CACSIAGGGLGNTEAFF

clone size: NA
V gene: TRBV28
D gene: NA
J gene: TRBJ1-1
CDR3 DNA: TGTGCCAGTCTCAACTATTGGGCTGAAGCTTTCTTT
CDR3 protein: CASLNYWAEAFF

clone size: NA
V gene: TRBV19
D gene: TRBD1
J gene: TRBJ1-1
CDR3 DNA: TGTGCCAGTAGTAACCGGGACAGCCAAGAAGCTTTCTTT
CDR3 protein: CASSNRDSQEAFF

clone size: NA
V gene: TRBV2
D gene: TRBD2
J gene: TRBJ2-5
CDR3 DNA: TGTGCCAGCAGTGTAGGGCTAGCGGGAGGAGGTCAAGAGACCCAGTACTTC
CDR3 protein: CASSVGLAGGGQETQYF

clone size: NA
V gene: TRBV19
D gene: NA
J gene: TRBJ2-2
CDR3 DNA: TGTGCCAGTATGGAGGACAGAAACACCGGGGAGCTGTTTTTT
CDR3 protein: CASMEDRNTGELFF

clone size: NA
V gene: TRBV5-1
D gene: NA
J gene: TRBJ1-1
CDR3 DNA: TGCGCCAGCAGCTTGGCCAGCGGGGGCGAGAACACTGAAGCTTTCTTT
CDR3 protein: CASSLASGGENTEAFF

clone size: NA
V gene: TRBV28
D gene: NA
J gene: TRBJ1-1
CDR3 DNA: TGTGCCAGCACCAGCGCGGGGGGGCCGGTCACTGAAGCTTTCTTT
CDR3 protein: CASTSAGGPVTEAFF

clone size: NA
V gene: TRBV19
D gene: TRBD2
J gene: TRBJ2-1
CDR3 DNA: TGTGCCAGTAGTTTTATAGCGGGTGGAGGGCCAAAATTTTACAATGAGCAGTTCTTC
CDR3 protein: CASSFIAGGGPKFYNEQFF